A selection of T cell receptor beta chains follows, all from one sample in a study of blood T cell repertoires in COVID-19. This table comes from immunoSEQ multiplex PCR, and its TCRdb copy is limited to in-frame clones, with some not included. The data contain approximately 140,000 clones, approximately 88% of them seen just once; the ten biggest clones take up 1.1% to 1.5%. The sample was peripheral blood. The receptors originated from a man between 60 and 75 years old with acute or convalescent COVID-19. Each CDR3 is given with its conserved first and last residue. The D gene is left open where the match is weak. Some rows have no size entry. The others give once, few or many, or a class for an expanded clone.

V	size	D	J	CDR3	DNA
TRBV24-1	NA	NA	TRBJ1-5	CATSDRLNNQPQHF	TGTGCCACCAGTGATCGACTTAACAATCAGCCCCAGCATTTT
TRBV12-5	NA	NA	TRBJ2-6	CASGLAGGSGANVLTF	TGTGCTAGTGGTTTGGCCGGGGGAAGTGGGGCCAACGTCCTGACTTTC
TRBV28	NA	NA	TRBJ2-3	CASSFRQGTDTQYF	TGTGCCAGCAGTTTTAGACAGGGCACAGATACGCAGTATTTT
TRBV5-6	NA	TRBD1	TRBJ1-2	CASSSPHRGPNYGYTF	TGTGCCAGCAGCTCCCCTCACAGGGGGCCGAACTATGGCTACACCTTC
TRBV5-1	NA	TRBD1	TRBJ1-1	CASSSLQGGTEAFF	TGCGCCAGCAGCTCACTACAGGGGGGAACTGAAGCTTTCTTT
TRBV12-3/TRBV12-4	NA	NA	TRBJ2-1	CASSSSSEDEQFF	TGTGCCAGCAGTTCGTCATCGGAGGATGAGCAGTTCTTC
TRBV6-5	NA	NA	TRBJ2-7	CASRIRTEDYEQYF	TGTGCCAGCAGGATCCGGACAGAAGACTACGAGCAGTACTTC
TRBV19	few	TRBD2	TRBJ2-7	CASSRLAGGSPYEQYF	TGTGCCAGTAGTCGACTAGCGGGAGGGAGCCCCTACGAGCAGTACTTC
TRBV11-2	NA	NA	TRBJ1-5	CASSLDLRINQPQHF	TGTGCCAGCAGCTTAGATCTGAGGATCAATCAGCCCCAGCATTTT
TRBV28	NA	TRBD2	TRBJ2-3	CASSPPGLGTDTQYF	TGTGCCAGCAGCCCTCCGGGACTAGGCACAGATACGCAGTATTTT
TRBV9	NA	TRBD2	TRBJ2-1	CASSRGLAWVF	TGTGCCAGCAGCAGAGGACTAGCGTGGGTCTTC
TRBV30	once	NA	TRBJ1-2	CAWSVKGRMGYTF	TGTGCCTGGAGTGTAAAGGGGAGGATGGGCTACACCTTC
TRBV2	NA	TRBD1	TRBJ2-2	CARTDRLNTGELFF	TGTGCCAGAACGGACAGGTTGAACACCGGGGAGCTGTTTTTT
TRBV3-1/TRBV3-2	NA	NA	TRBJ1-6	CASSHRGPLHF	TGTGCCAGCAGCCATAGGGGTCCCCTCCACTTT
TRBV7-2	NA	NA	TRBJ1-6	CASSSAGIWYSPLHF	TGTGCCAGCAGCTCGGCAGGGATCTGGTATTCACCCCTCCACTTT
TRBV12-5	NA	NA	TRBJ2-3	CASTPGTPQGGTQYF	TGTGCTAGTACGCCCGGGACCCCCCAGGGGGGTACGCAGTATTTT
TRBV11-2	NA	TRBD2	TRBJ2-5	CASSLDWDSGGAMETQYF	TGTGCCAGCAGCTTAGATTGGGATAGCGGGGGGGCTATGGAGACCCAGTACTTC
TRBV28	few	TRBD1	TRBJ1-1	CASSLEGAKNTEAFF	TGTGCCAGCAGTTTAGAGGGGGCCAAGAACACTGAAGCTTTCTTT
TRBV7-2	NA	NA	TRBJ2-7	CASSLYGGASYEQYF	TGTGCCAGCAGCTTATATGGGGGGGCTTCCTACGAGCAGTACTTC
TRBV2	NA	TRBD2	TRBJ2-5	CASLLAGEETQYF	TGTGCCAGCTTGTTAGCGGGAGAAGAGACCCAGTACTTC
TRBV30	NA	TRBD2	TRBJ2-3	CAWSVLAGNTDTQYF	TGTGCCTGGAGTGTACTAGCGGGTAACACAGATACGCAGTATTTT
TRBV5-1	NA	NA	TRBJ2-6	CASSLTGQPGANVLTF	TGCGCCAGCAGCTTGACAGGGCAGCCAGGGGCCAACGTCCTGACTTTC
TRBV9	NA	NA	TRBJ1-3	CASSVDVGAGFSGNTIYF	TGTGCCAGCAGCGTAGATGTTGGGGCCGGATTCTCTGGAAACACCATATATTTT
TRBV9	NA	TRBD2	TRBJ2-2	CASSVDGTSVTGELFF	TGTGCCAGCAGCGTAGATGGGACTAGCGTCACCGGGGAGCTGTTTTTT
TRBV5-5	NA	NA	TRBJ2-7	CASSLPGVYEQYF	TGTGCCAGCAGCTTGCCCGGGGTATACGAGCAGTACTTC
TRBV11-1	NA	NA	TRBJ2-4	CASSSPALGDIQYF	TGTGCCAGCAGCTCACCCGCCTTAGGAGACATTCAGTACTTC
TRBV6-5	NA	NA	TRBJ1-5	CASSLGEDQPQHF	TGTGCCAGCAGTTTAGGGGAAGATCAGCCCCAGCATTTT
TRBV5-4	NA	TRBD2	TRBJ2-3	CASSLGLAGATDTQYF	TGTGCCAGCAGCTTGGGCCTAGCGGGGGCCACAGATACGCAGTATTTT
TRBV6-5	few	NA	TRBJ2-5	CATVGDQETQYF	TGTGCCACGGTAGGGGACCAAGAGACCCAGTACTTC
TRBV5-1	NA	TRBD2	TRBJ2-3	CASSLASSGTSGRYTQYF	TGCGCCAGCAGCCTGGCCTCATCCGGGACTAGCGGGAGATATACGCAGTATTTT
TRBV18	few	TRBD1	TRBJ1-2	CASSPQGAVNYGYTF	TGTGCCAGCTCACCACAGGGGGCCGTTAACTATGGCTACACCTTC
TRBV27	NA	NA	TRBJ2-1	CASSPSVFPPRINEQFF	TGTGCCAGCAGTCCCAGCGTTTTCCCACCGCGGATCAATGAGCAGTTCTTC
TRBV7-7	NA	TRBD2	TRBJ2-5	CASSTLGVAGLQETQYF	TGTGCCAGCAGCACCCTTGGGGTAGCGGGCCTCCAAGAGACCCAGTACTTC
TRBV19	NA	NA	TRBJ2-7	CASSIGYEQYF	TGTGCCAGTAGTATCGGCTACGAGCAGTACTTC
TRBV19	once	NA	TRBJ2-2	CASRRSLGPDTGELFF	TGTGCCAGTAGGCGGTCTCTGGGTCCGGACACCGGGGAGCTGTTTTTT
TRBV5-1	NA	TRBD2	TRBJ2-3	CASSHGRGGTDTQYF	TGCGCCAGCAGTCACGGTCGCGGGGGGACAGATACGCAGTATTTT
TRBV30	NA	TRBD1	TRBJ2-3	CAWSVGDGTVDTQYF	TGTGCCTGGAGTGTTGGGGACGGGACAGTCGATACGCAGTATTTT
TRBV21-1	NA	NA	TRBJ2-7	CASSKGEREGGYEQYF	TGTGCCAGCAGCAAAGGTGAGCGGGAGGGCGGGTACGAGCAGTACTTC
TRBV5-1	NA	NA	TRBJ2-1	CASSLGERWEQFF	TGCGCCAGCAGCTTGGGGGAGCGATGGGAGCAGTTCTTC
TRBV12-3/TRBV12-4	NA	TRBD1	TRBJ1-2	CASSFTGAYGYTF	TGTGCCAGCAGTTTTACAGGGGCCTATGGCTACACCTTC
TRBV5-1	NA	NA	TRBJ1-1	CASSSGLQEVDEAFF	TGCGCCAGCAGCTCAGGATTACAGGAAGTGGATGAAGCTTTCTTT
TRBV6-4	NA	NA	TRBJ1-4	CASSVRVNEKLFF	TGTGCCAGCAGTGTCAGGGTTAATGAAAAACTGTTTTTT
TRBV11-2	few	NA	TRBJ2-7	CASSPLALSSYEQYF	TGTGCCAGCAGCCCCCTCGCGTTAAGCTCCTACGAGCAGTACTTC
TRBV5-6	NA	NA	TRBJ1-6	CASSAGYSSSYNSPLHF	TGTGCCAGCAGCGCGGGATACTCGAGCTCCTATAATTCACCCCTCCACTTT
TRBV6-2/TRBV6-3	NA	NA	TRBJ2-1	CASSRDLNSMSSYNEQFF	TGTGCCAGCAGCCGGGACTTGAACTCAATGAGCTCCTACAATGAGCAGTTCTTC
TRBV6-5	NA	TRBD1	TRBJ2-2	CASSYGTGNTGELFF	TGTGCCAGCAGTTACGGGACAGGGAACACCGGGGAGCTGTTTTTT
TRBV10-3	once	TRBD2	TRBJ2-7	CAISEPGLAFYEQYF	TGTGCCATCAGTGAACCGGGACTAGCGTTCTACGAGCAGTACTTC
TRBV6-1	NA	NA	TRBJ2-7	CASSDPPGTYEQYF	TGTGCCAGCAGTGACCCCCCAGGCACCTACGAGCAGTACTTC
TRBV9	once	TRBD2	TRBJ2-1	CASSRGGPSYNEQFF	TGTGCCAGCAGCCGGGGGGGTCCTTCCTACAATGAGCAGTTCTTC
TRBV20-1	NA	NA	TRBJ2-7	CSARGGYEQYF	TGCAGTGCCAGAGGCGGGTACGAGCAGTACTTC
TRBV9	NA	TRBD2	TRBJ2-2	CASSSSTSGNTGELFF	TGTGCCAGCAGCTCATCGACTAGCGGGAACACCGGGGAGCTGTTTTTT
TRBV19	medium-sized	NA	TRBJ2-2	CASSIIGSANTGELFF	TGTGCCAGTAGTATTATAGGGAGCGCGAACACCGGGGAGCTGTTTTTT
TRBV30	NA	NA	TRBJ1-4	CAWSAPHRLEKLFF	TGTGCCTGGAGTGCCCCGCACAGGCTGGAAAAACTGTTTTTT
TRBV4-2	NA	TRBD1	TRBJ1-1	CASSQDQGGEAFF	TGTGCCAGCAGCCAAGATCAGGGGGGTGAAGCTTTCTTT
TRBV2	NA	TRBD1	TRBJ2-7	CASIDGTGAYEQYF	TGTGCCAGCATAGACGGGACAGGGGCCTACGAGCAGTACTTC
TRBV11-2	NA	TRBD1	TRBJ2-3	CASSPDRAVGTDTQYF	TGTGCCAGCAGCCCCGACAGGGCGGTGGGCACAGATACGCAGTATTTT
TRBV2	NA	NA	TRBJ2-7	CASSEAQDSYEQYF	TGTGCCAGCAGTGAAGCGCAGGACTCCTACGAGCAGTACTTC
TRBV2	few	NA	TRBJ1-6	CASRSKDRRNSYNSPLHF	TGTGCCAGCAGATCAAAGGACAGACGAAACTCCTATAATTCACCCCTCCACTTT